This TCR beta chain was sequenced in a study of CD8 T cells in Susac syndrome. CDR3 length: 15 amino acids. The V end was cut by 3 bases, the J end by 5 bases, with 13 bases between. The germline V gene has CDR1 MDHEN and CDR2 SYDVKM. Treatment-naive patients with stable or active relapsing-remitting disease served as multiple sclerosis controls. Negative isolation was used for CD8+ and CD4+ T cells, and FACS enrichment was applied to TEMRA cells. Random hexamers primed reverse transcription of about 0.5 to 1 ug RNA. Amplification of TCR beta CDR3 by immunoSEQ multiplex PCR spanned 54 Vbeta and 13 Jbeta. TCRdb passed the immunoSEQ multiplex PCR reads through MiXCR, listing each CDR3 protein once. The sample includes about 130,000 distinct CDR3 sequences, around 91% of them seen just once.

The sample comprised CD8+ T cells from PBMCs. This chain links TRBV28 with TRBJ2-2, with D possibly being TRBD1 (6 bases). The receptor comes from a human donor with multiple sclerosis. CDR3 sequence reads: CASSFYRAGTGELFF. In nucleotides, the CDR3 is TGTGCCAGCAGTTTCTACAGGGCCGGAACCGGGGAGCTGTTTTTT. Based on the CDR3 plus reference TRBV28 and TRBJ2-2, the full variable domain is DVKVTQSSRYLVKRTGEKVFLECVQDMDHENMFWYRQDPGLGLRLIYFSYDVKMKEKGDIPEGYSVSREKKERFSLILESASTNQTSMYLCASSFYRAGTGELFFGEGSRLTVL.